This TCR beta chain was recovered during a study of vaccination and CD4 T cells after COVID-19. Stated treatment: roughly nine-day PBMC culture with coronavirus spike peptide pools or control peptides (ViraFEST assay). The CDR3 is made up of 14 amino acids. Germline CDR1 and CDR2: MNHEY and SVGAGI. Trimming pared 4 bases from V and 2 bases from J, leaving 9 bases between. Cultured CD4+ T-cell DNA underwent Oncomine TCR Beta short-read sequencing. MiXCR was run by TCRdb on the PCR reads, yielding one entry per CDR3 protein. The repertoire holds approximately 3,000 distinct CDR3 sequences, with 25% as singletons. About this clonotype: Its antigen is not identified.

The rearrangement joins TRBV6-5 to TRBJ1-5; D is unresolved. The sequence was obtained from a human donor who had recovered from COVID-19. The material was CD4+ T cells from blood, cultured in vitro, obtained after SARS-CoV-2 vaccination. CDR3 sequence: CASSSQAGNQPQHF. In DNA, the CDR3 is TGTGCCAGCAGTTCCCAGGCAGGCAATCAGCCCCAGCATTTT.